This T cell receptor beta chain was profiled in a study of T-cell reconstitution after alpha-beta-depleted transplantation in children (dated by TCRdb to 2016 to 2017). About the investigation overall: Using TCR repertoire profiling, the study quantitatively followed how T-cell immune reconstitution unfolded in children after TCRalphabeta/CD19-depleted allogeneic hematopoietic cell transplantation. Broader findings and caveats from the paper: Hyperexpanded clone frequencies declined over subsequent months; after one year, T-cell counts and TCRbeta diversity were mostly attributed to newly produced T cells. In some patients, the high TCRbeta diversity seen at day 60 was put down to recipient T cells and intrathymic progenitors that had survived conditioning. About two months after transplant, the apparently early recovery of alphabetaT-cell counts reportedly depended on just several hundred clones that had expanded rapidly and came from non-depleted graft cells.

This clonotype has more than one count but fewer than ten. The antigen it binds to is not known. Per-base quality was not reported, and no clone a single base away is much larger than it. Library creation used PCR. Instrument used: Illumina HiSeq 2500. Molecular barcoding was employed in the preparation of TCR libraries, with unique molecular identifiers being used to normalize TCRbeta repertoire quantification. Using fastp at Q25 and MiXCR, TCRdb reprocessed the public reads and kept productive beta chains. Each entry is one CDR3 protein sequence, shown with its most common DNA and genes. The sample data list under 450,000 distinct CDR3 sequences, and roughly 16% of these were observed just once. The ten largest clones take up roughly 27% of the sample. What the treatment or condition label conveys for this sample: allogeneic hematopoietic cell transplantation with graft depleted of TCRalphabeta T cells and CD19 B cells. Transplant recipients were children who received TCRalphabeta/CD19-depleted allogeneic hematopoietic cell grafts.

From the cysteine up to the phenylalanine, the CDR3 has a length of 13 residues. The CDR3 DNA has 39 bases and is translated from base 1. From a lookup of the germline V gene (reference sequence), CDR1 and CDR2 are MNHNY and SVGAGI. The V and J ends are trimmed by 6 bases and 1 base, leaving 9 bases between them. The specimen comprised PBMCs, mostly from graft donor cells, sampled 360 days after TCRalphabeta/CD19-depleted stem cell transplant. This clonotype was sampled from a boy under three years old who had a stem cell transplant for Wiskott-Aldrich syndrome, so the T cells may come from the graft donor. The chain is made from TRBV6-6 and TRBJ2-5, and the D gene may be TRBD1, 5 bases matching. For the CDR3, the sequence is CASRPRAQETQYF. The DNA reads as follows: TGTGCCAGCAGGCCCAGGGCCCAAGAGACCCAGTACTTC.